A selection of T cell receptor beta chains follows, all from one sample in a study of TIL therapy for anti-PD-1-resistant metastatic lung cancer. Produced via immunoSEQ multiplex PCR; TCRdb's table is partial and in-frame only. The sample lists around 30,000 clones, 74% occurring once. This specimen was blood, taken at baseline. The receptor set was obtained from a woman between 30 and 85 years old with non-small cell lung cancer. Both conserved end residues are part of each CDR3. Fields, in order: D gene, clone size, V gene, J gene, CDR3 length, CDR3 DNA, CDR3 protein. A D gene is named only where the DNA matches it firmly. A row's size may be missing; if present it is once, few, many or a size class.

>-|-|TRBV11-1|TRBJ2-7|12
TGTGCCAGCAGCCCCACTAGCTACGAGCAGTACTTC
CASSPTSYEQYF
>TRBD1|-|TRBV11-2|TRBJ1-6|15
TGTGCCAGCAGCTTATTACGGGACAGGGCTTCACCCCTCCACTTT
CASSLLRDRASPLHF
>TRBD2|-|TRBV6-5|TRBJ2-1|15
TGTGCCAGCAGTTGGGGACTAGAAGCCAACAATGAGCAGTTCTTC
CASSWGLEANNEQFF
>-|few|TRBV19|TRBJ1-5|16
TGTGCCAGTTCAGGCAGGGGAGGTTCGGGCAATCAGCCCCAGCATTTT
CASSGRGGSGNQPQHF
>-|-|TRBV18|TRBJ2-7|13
TGTGCCAGCTCCTTGGTCGGGGACGGCGAGCAGTACTTC
CASSLVGDGEQYF
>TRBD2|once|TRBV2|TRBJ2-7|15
TGTGCCAGCAGTATTCTAGCGGGAGGAGAAAACGAGCAGTACTTC
CASSILAGGENEQYF
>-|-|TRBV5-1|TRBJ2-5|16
TGCGCCAGTAGTCCCTTTGCGGGCCCCGGGGGAGAGACCCAGTACTTC
CASSPFAGPGGETQYF
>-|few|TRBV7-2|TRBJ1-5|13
TGTGCCAGCAGCTCCCGTTTGAATCAGCCCCAGCATTTT
CASSSRLNQPQHF
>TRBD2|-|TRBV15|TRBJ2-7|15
TGTGCCACCAGCCCGGGCGGGAGAGGCGTCAACGAGCAGTACTTC
CATSPGGRGVNEQYF
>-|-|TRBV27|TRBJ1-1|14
TGTGCCAGCAGTTTTAAGTCTAGTCGGGGTGATGCTTTCTTT
CASSFKSSRGDAFF
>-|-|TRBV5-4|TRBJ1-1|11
TGTGCCAGCAGCTTTGGGGCTGAAGCTTTCTTT
CASSFGAEAFF
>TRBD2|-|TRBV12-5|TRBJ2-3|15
TGTGCTAGTGGTTTGGGACTAGCGGGACAAAATACGCAGTATTTT
CASGLGLAGQNTQYF
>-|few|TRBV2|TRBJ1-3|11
TGTGCCAGCAGCGGTGATGGCCCGAGTTATTTT
CASSGDGPSYF
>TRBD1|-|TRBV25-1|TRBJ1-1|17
TGTGCCAGCAGTGTCTCCGACAGGGGTGGGATGAACACTGAAGCTTTCTTT
CASSVSDRGGMNTEAFF
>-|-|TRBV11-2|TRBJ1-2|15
TGTGCCAGCAGCCCCTTGACGGGGGGGGGCTATGGCTACACCTTC
CASSPLTGGGYGYTF
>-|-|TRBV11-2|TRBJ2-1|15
TGTGCCAGCAGCTTAGCTTTTAGCGATTGGAATGAGCAGTTCTTC
CASSLAFSDWNEQFF
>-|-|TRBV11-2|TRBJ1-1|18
TGTGCCAGCAGCTTAGATCCATCCAGGGGAATAGGGAACACTGAAGCTTTCTTT
CASSLDPSRGIGNTEAFF
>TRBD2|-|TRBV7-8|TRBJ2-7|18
TGTGCCAGCAGCAGTGGACTAGCGGGAGATGGGCCTCCCTACGAGCAGTACTTC
CASSSGLAGDGPPYEQYF
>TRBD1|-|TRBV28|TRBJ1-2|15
TGTGCCAGCAATTCGCGGGCACGACAGGGTCTGGGCTACACCTTC
CASNSRARQGLGYTF
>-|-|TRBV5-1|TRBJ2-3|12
TGCGCCAGCAGAGTCAGCACAGATACGCAGTATTTT
CASRVSTDTQYF
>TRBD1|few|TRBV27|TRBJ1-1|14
TGTGCCAGCAGGGAACAGGGGGCAGGGACTGAAGCTTTCTTT
CASREQGAGTEAFF
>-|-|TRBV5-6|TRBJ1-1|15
TGTGCCAGCAGCTTGGTAGCCAATAGGCAGACTGAAGCTTTCTTT
CASSLVANRQTEAFF
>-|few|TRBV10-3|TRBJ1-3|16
TGTGCCATCAGTGAGTCGAGAGCGAGCTCTGGAAACACCATATATTTT
CAISESRASSGNTIYF
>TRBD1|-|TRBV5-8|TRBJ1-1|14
TGTGCCAGCGGGGGCCGGAGGGGGCTTACTGAAGCTTTCTTT
CASGGRRGLTEAFF
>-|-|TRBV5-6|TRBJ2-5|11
TGTGCCAGCAGCTTGTGGGAGACCCAGTACTTC
CASSLWETQYF
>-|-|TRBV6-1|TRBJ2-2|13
TGTGCCAGCAGTGAACAAGTCACCGGGGAGCTGTTTTTT
CASSEQVTGELFF
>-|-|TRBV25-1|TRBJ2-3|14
TGTGCCAGCAGTAGCGCTAAGAGCACAGATACGCAGTATTTT
CASSSAKSTDTQYF
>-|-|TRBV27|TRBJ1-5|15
TGTGCCAGCAGTTCCATCCTCCCCCGCAATCAGCCCCAGCATTTT
CASSSILPRNQPQHF
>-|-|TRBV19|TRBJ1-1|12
TGTGCCAGTAGCCCCCGTTTCACTGAAGCTTTCTTT
CASSPRFTEAFF
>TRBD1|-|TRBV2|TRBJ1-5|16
TGTGCCAGCATGGGCCAGGGGGCGGTTCGGAGTCAGCCCCAGCATTTT
CASMGQGAVRSQPQHF